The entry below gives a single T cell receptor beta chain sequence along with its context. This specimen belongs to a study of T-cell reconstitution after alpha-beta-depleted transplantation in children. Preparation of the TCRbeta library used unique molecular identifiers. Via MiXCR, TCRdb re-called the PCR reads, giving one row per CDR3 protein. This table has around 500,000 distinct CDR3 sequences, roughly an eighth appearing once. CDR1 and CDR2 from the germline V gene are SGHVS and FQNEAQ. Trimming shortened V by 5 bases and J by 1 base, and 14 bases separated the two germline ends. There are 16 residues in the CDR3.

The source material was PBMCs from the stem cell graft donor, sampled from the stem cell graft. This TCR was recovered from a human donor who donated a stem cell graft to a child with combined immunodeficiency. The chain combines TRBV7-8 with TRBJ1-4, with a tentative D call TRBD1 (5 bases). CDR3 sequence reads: CASSPNRQQTNEKLFF. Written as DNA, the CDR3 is TGTGCCAGCAGCCCCAACCGACAGCAAACTAATGAAAAACTGTTTTTT.